This TCR beta chain was sequenced in a study of shared clonotypes between healthy human individuals. Over several immunoSEQ plates, each subset's genomic DNA was distributed in even portions. Authors' methods: Junction-only sequences produced by ImmunoSEQ had no quality scores, so filtering differed. Generated by immunoSEQ multiplex PCR, the TCRdb table keeps only in-frame clones and is missing some. D and trimming were read from the DNA, whereas the V and J calls and clone size are those reported in that table. This table has under 1,900,000 clones, less than 99% appearing once. Looked up from germline, CDR1 is MNHEY and CDR2 is SMNVEV (reference sequence). The CDR3 has 13 residues. As regards this clone: One junction end disagrees with the germline gene, perhaps due to a read error.

The rearrangement uses TRBV27 and TRBJ2-1; D is unclear. The clonotype was recovered from a man aged 30 to 39 in good health. Sequencing input: naive CD4+ T cells sorted from blood. Stated subset: CD45RA+ positively selected. The CDR3 region has the DNA TGTGCCAGCAGCCCCGGACCCCTGCGGCCAGTGGTCTTC. Encoded protein: CASSPGPLRPVVF.